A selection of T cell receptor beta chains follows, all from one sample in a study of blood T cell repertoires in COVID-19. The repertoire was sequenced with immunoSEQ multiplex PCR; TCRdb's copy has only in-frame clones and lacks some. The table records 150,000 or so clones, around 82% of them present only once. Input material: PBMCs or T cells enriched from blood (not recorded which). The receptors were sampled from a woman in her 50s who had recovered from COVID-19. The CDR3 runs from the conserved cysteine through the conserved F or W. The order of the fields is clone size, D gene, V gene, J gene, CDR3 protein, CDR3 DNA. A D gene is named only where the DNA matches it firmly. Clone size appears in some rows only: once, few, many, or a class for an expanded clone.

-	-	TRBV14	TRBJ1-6	CASSHSGTIGNSPLHF	TGTGCCAGCAGCCACTCCGGGACAATTGGGAATTCACCCCTCCACTTT
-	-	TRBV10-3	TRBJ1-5	CAISESYWQENQPQHF	TGTGCCATCAGTGAGTCTTATTGGCAGGAAAATCAGCCCCAGCATTTT
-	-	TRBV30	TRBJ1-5	CACHGQQGEPQHF	TGTGCCTGTCATGGGCAGCAAGGGGAGCCCCAGCATTTT
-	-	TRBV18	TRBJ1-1	CASSPRLPEAFF	TGTGCCAGCTCACCCAGGCTTCCTGAAGCTTTCTTT
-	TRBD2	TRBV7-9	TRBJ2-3	CASSHGLAGVLSDTQYF	TGTGCCAGCAGCCACGGACTAGCGGGGGTCCTTTCAGATACGCAGTATTTT
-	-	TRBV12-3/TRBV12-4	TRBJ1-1	CASSLGEHTEAFF	TGTGCCAGCAGTTTAGGAGAGCACACTGAAGCTTTCTTT
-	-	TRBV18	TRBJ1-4	CASSPPGQWNEKLFF	TGTGCCAGCTCACCACCTGGGCAGTGGAATGAAAAACTGTTTTTT
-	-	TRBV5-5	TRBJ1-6	CASSLVGNGGSPLHF	TGTGCCAGCAGCTTGGTCGGGAATGGGGGGTCACCCCTCCACTTT
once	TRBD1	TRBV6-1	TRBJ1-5	CASSEGRTGGSNQPQHF	TGTGCCAGCAGTGAGGGCCGGACAGGCGGCAGCAATCAGCCCCAGCATTTT
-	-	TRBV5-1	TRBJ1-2	CASSLAPGEGYTF	TGCGCCAGCAGCTTGGCGCCAGGGGAAGGCTACACCTTC
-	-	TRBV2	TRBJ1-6	CASSGGTRGGYSPLHF	TGTGCCAGCAGTGGGGGGACCAGGGGCGGCTATTCACCCCTCCACTTT
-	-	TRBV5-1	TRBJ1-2	CASRPTGLYGYTF	TGCGCCAGCAGACCCACAGGGCTCTATGGCTACACCTTC
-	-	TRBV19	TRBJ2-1	CASSDRWASDRRADEQFF	TGTGCCAGTAGTGACCGGTGGGCATCGGACAGGAGGGCAGATGAGCAGTTCTTC
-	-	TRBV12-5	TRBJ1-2	CASGLYLAGESYTF	TGTGCTAGTGGTTTGTATTTGGCAGGGGAGAGCTACACCTTC
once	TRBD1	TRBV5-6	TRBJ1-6	CASSGDRGRNSPLHF	TGTGCCAGCAGCGGGGACAGGGGGCGGAATTCACCCCTCCACTTT
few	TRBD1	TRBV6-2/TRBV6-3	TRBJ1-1	CASSLGLGQGFGTEAFF	TGTGCCAGCAGTTTAGGTCTGGGACAGGGTTTTGGCACTGAAGCTTTCTTT
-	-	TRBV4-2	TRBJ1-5	CASSQDHTRDLYYSNQPQHF	TGTGCCAGCAGCCAAGACCATACACGGGATCTCTATTATAGCAATCAGCCCCAGCATTTT
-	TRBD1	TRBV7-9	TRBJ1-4	CASSSRDRVGEKLFF	TGTGCCAGCAGCTCAAGGGACAGGGTAGGGGAAAAACTGTTTTTT
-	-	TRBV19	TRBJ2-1	CASSIGSRTYNEQFF	TGTGCCAGTAGTATCGGTAGCCGAACCTACAATGAGCAGTTCTTC
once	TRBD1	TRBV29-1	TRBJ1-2	CSAQRDRGLYGYTF	TGCAGCGCCCAAAGGGACAGGGGGCTCTATGGCTACACCTTC
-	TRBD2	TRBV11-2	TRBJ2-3	CASSLWGLDTDTQYF	TGTGCCAGCAGCTTATGGGGACTAGACACAGATACGCAGTATTTT
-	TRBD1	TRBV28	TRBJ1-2	CASSLLRGQLYGYTF	TGTGCCAGCAGTCTCCTGCGGGGACAGCTCTATGGCTACACCTTC
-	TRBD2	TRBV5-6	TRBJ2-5	CASSLVWGGETQYF	TGTGCCAGCAGCCTCGTCTGGGGAGGGGAGACCCAGTACTTC
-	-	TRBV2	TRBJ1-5	CASGDSNQPQHF	TGTGCCAGCGGAGACAGCAATCAGCCCCAGCATTTT
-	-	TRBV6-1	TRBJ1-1	CASIRSSMNTEAFF	TGTGCCAGCATCCGGTCCTCCATGAACACTGAAGCTTTCTTT
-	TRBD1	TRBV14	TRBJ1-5	CASSRSSGGLRQPQHF	TGTGCCAGCAGCCGTTCGTCAGGGGGTCTGCGTCAGCCCCAGCATTTT
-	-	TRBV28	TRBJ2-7	CASSLAGSRAYEQYF	TGTGCCAGCAGTTTGGCAGGGTCTCGCGCCTACGAGCAGTACTTC
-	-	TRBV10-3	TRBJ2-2	CAIRSGPGELFF	TGTGCCATCAGATCGGGTCCCGGGGAGCTGTTTTTT
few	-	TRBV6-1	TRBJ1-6	CASSESAYNSPLHF	TGTGCCAGCAGTGAATCAGCCTATAATTCACCCCTCCACTTT
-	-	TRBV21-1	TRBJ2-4	CASNLRGSGGAKNIQYF	TGTGCCAGCAACCTACGGGGGAGCGGAGGAGCCAAAAACATTCAGTACTTC
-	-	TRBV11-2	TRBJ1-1	CASSFAGGQNTEAFF	TGTGCCAGCAGTTTCGCGGGGGGGCAGAACACTGAAGCTTTCTTT
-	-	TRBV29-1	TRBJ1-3	CSVLGNTIYF	TGCAGCGTTCTTGGAAACACCATATATTTT
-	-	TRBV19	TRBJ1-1	CASSISGRNRLNTEAFF	TGTGCCAGTAGTATAAGCGGTAGGAACAGATTGAACACTGAAGCTTTCTTT
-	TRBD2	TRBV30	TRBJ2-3	CAWSPLAGGLEGHTQYF	TGTGCCTGGAGCCCCTTAGCGGGGGGCCTGGAGGGACATACGCAGTATTTT
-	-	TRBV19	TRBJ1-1	CASSIGGAYEAFF	TGTGCCAGTAGTATAGGAGGAGCCTATGAAGCTTTCTTT
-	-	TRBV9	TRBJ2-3	CASSRGQPTDTQYF	TGTGCCAGCAGCAGAGGGCAGCCAACAGATACGCAGTATTTT
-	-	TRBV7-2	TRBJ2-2	CASSLTGSGELFF	TGTGCCAGCAGCTTAACAGGGTCCGGGGAGCTGTTTTTT
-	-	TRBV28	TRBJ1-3	CASSSPRTGGNTIYF	TGTGCCAGCAGTTCCCCACGGACGGGAGGAAACACCATATATTTT
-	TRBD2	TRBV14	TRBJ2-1	CASSQLFGTSGGDYEQFF	TGTGCCAGCAGCCAACTTTTTGGGACTAGCGGGGGGGACTATGAGCAGTTCTTC
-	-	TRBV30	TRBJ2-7	CAWSWGGEQYF	TGTGCCTGGAGTTGGGGAGGCGAGCAGTACTTC
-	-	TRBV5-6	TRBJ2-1	CASFRDNSYNEQFF	TGTGCCAGCTTCCGGGACAACTCCTACAATGAGCAGTTCTTC
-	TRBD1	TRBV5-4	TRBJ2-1	CASSTRTGHNEQFF	TGTGCCAGCAGCACGCGGACAGGGCACAATGAGCAGTTCTTC